This TCR beta chain was sequenced in a study of metastatic and nonmetastatic thyroid tumors. At the level of the study: Across peripheral blood and tumor or nodule tissue samples taken from malignant and benign thyroid patients, the repertoires were compared with one another.

The V end lost 0 bases, the J end lost 3 bases, and 12 bases lay between the germline ends. The CDR3 consists of 15 residues. The germline V gene encodes CDR1 MNHEY and CDR2 SVGAGI. No treatment had been given to any patient before thyroid surgery. This clone was recorded many times. The antigen is not known. Findings of the study overall: The study reportedly found significantly higher TCR beta diversity in malignant thyroid tumors than benign nodules, in blood and tumor.

As originally analysed: The study took CDR3 differences across clinicopathological groups and made a distant-metastasis classifier for papillary thyroid cancer from them. Using MiXCR, TCRdb re-called clones from the PCR reads. The V and J calls follow TCRdb's processing rather than the paper's. The sample contains roughly 83,000 clones, around 14% of which appear only once. Sequenced: blood. The V gene is TRBV6-5, the J gene TRBJ2-7, with TRBD2 as a possible D gene (6 bases). The TCR sequence derives from a female donor with papillary thyroid cancer or a benign thyroid nodule (not recorded which). Some clones in this sample may be carry-over from other donors' samples. The CDR3 region has the DNA TGTGCCAGCAGTTACTCGGAAGGGACTTACTACGAGCAGTACTTC. This gives the protein CASSYSEGTYYEQYF.